Listed below are T cell receptor beta chains from one sample, sequenced in a study of blood T cells in healthy people across ages. One entry per CDR3 protein, called by TCRdb with MiXCR from the 5' RACE reads. Seen here are roughly 1,100,000 distinct CDR3 sequences, less than 25% observed once, and the top ten hold about 0.72%. These same records also appear under a second study, on T cells of mothers and their children.

The material sequenced was blood. The source of these receptors is a girl aged 2 to 10 in good health. Both conserved end residues are part of each CDR3. Each record gives: J gene, D gene, clone size, V gene, CDR3 DNA, CDR3 protein. A D gene is named only where the DNA matches it firmly. Part of the rows lack a size; the others show once, few, many or a class for expanded clones.

TRBJ1-1	-	-	TRBV4-3	TGCGCCAGCAGCCAAGATGGGGTCATGAACACTGAAGCTTTCTTT	CASSQDGVMNTEAFF
TRBJ1-5	TRBD1	few	TRBV12-3/TRBV12-4	TGTGCCAGCAGTTTGATGGACAGGGGCCAGCCCCAGCATTTT	CASSLMDRGQPQHF
TRBJ2-1	-	few	TRBV14	TGTGCCAGCAGCCCGTTATGGGGAAGCGTAGGCCCCGGTGATGAGCAGTTCTTC	CASSPLWGSVGPGDEQFF
TRBJ2-3	-	-	TRBV29-1	TGCAGCGTTGATGTGGCTGAGAATACGCAGTATTTT	CSVDVAENTQYF
TRBJ2-1	TRBD2	few	TRBV4-1	TGCGCCAGCAGCCCTATGACGACTAGCAGTTACAATGAGCAGTTCTTC	CASSPMTTSSYNEQFF
TRBJ1-5	TRBD1	many	TRBV2	TGTGCCAGCAGGGACAGGGTTAGCAATCAGCCCCAGCATTTT	CASRDRVSNQPQHF
TRBJ2-1	TRBD2	few	TRBV5-1	TGCGCCAGCAGCTTGGAAGGGCTAGCGGGGATCGATGAGCAGTTCTTC	CASSLEGLAGIDEQFF
TRBJ1-4	-	-	TRBV7-9	TGTGCCAGCAGCTTATGGGAGGTGCAAGAAAAACTGTTTTTT	CASSLWEVQEKLFF
TRBJ1-4	-	few	TRBV20-1	TGCAGTGCTAGGGGGGATTGGGCAACTAATGAAAAACTGTTTTTT	CSARGDWATNEKLFF
TRBJ1-5	TRBD1	-	TRBV4-3	TGCGCCAGCAGCCAAGGGACAGGGGGAGGTCAGCCCCAGCATTTT	CASSQGTGGGQPQHF
TRBJ1-1	TRBD1	-	TRBV11-2	TGTGCCAGCAGCCGGACAGGGGTTGAAGCTTTCTTT	CASSRTGVEAFF
TRBJ2-5	TRBD1	few	TRBV11-3	TGTGCCAGCAGCGCAAGACAGGGGGCGGAGGAGACCCAGTACTTC	CASSARQGAEETQYF
TRBJ1-6	-	few	TRBV4-1	TGCGCCAGCAGCCAAGGGAGGACCTCAGGGTCACCCCTCCACTTT	CASSQGRTSGSPLHF
TRBJ1-1	-	few	TRBV18	TGTGCCAGCTCCGGGACGGAGATGAGGAACACTGAAGCTTTCTTT	CASSGTEMRNTEAFF
TRBJ2-3	-	few	TRBV10-1	TGCGCCAGCAGTGTAGCCCAGTTGGGGACAGATACGCAGTATTTT	CASSVAQLGTDTQYF
TRBJ1-4	-	-	TRBV10-3	TGTGCCATCAGTCATGCTGGAGAAAAACTGTTTTTT	CAISHAGEKLFF
TRBJ2-5	-	-	TRBV20-1	TGCAGTGCTAGTGGTATCGGGAGAGGCCTACGAGAGACCCAGTACTTC	CSASGIGRGLRETQYF
TRBJ2-1	-	few	TRBV6-1	TGTGCCAGCGTCATGGATGGGGCCTACAATGAGCAGTTCTTC	CASVMDGAYNEQFF
TRBJ2-7	-	many	TRBV6-6	TGTGCCAGCAGTCCAGGCGGGGGCCCTCTGTACGAGCAGTACTTC	CASSPGGGPLYEQYF
TRBJ2-1	-	-	TRBV7-3	TGTGCCAGCAGCTCCCATTACAATGAGCAGTTCTTC	CASSSHYNEQFF
TRBJ2-2	-	-	TRBV19	TGTGCCAGTAGTGTCCTTCCCGGGGCGAACACCGGGGAGCTGTTTTTT	CASSVLPGANTGELFF
TRBJ1-4	TRBD1	many	TRBV12-3/TRBV12-4	TGTGCCAGCAGCCCGGGACAGGGGGATGAAAAACTGTTTTTT	CASSPGQGDEKLFF
TRBJ2-1	-	few	TRBV14	TGTGCCAGCAGCCAACAGGACATCTACAATGAGCAGTTCTTC	CASSQQDIYNEQFF
TRBJ2-1	TRBD2	-	TRBV3-1	TGTGCCAGCAGCCCCTCAACTAGCGGGAGTAGCGAGCAGTTCTTC	CASSPSTSGSSEQFF
TRBJ2-5	TRBD2	few	TRBV5-1	TGCGCCAGCAGCTGGGACCCGACTAGCGGGAGACAAGAGACCCAGTACTTC	CASSWDPTSGRQETQYF
TRBJ1-1	-	many	TRBV20-1	TGCAGTGCGAAACAGGGGAACACTGAAGCTTTCTTT	CSAKQGNTEAFF
TRBJ2-1	TRBD2	-	TRBV7-9	TGTGCCAGCAGCCCCCTAAAAGCGGGAGGAAAGAATGAGCAGTTCTTC	CASSPLKAGGKNEQFF
TRBJ2-5	TRBD2	few	TRBV25-1	TGTGCCAGCAGTGATCCACTAAGCGGGGCCCCCGGGGAGACCCAGTACTTC	CASSDPLSGAPGETQYF
TRBJ1-2	TRBD1	few	TRBV3-1	TGTGCCAGCAGCCCTGGGGGGACAGTGAGCGGCTACACCTTC	CASSPGGTVSGYTF
TRBJ2-1	TRBD2	-	TRBV7-9	TGTGCCAGCAGCCCGCGGGGGGCCTGGGTGTATGAGCAGTTCTTC	CASSPRGAWVYEQFF
TRBJ1-4	-	few	TRBV7-9	TGTGCCAGCAGCTTAGACCCCGTTAGAGAAAAACTGTTTTTT	CASSLDPVREKLFF
TRBJ2-2	TRBD2	-	TRBV11-2	TGTGCCAGCAGCTCAATGGCGGGGGCCGGGGAGCTGTTTTTT	CASSSMAGAGELFF
TRBJ2-7	-	few	TRBV9	TGTGCCAGCAGCGTAGATGGACTCCCCGGGGACGAGCAGTACTTC	CASSVDGLPGDEQYF
TRBJ2-1	-	-	TRBV5-1	TGCGCCAGCAGCTTTCAACCCTACAATGAGCAGTTCTTC	CASSFQPYNEQFF
TRBJ2-1	TRBD2	few	TRBV12-3/TRBV12-4	TGTGCCAGCAGTCTGGGACTAGCGGGGGGAGTAGACGAGCAGTTCTTC	CASSLGLAGGVDEQFF
TRBJ2-7	-	-	TRBV2	TGTGCCAGCAGTGAAGGACAGGAGAGCTCCTACGAGCAGTACTTC	CASSEGQESSYEQYF